This T cell receptor beta chain was retrieved from a study of shared clonotypes between healthy human individuals. Study outcomes and limitations: Shared across a handful of donors were roughly 4.8% of the naive CD4 clonotypes. Large depth notwithstanding, sorted-subset sequencing proved incomplete by rarefaction.

The data were produced by immunoSEQ multiplex PCR, yet TCRdb's version contains in-frame clones alone and is incomplete. The sample lists some 2,500,000 clones, about 90% seen once, with around 0.4% in the top ten. J was trimmed by 7 bases and V by 6 bases; bases with no gene match: 6. The CDR3 is 15 residues long. Germline CDR1 and CDR2: SNHLY and FYNNEI. Remarks on this clone: The antigen is not known.

The gene calls are TRBV2 and TRBJ2-3; 14 nucleotides match TRBD2. The clonotype originates from a young man in good health. Some clones in this sample may be carry-over from other donors' samples. The sequencing input was naive CD4+ T cells from PBMCs. Subset noted: CD45RA+ positively selected. CDR3 amino acids: CASRTSGRASYTQYF. The CDR3 region has the DNA TGTGCCAGCAGGACTAGCGGGAGGGCCTCATATACGCAGTATTTT.